These 6 T cell receptor beta chains originate from one sample sequenced in a study of human thymus T cells. TCRdb keeps only in-frame clones here, not all; method: immunoSEQ multiplex PCR. This sample yields under 150,000 clones, of which around 94% are seen a single time; 0.02% to 0.025% belongs to the top ten. Resections that were taken during corrective heart surgery supplied the thymus tissue. Sequencing was performed on thymus tissue. The origin of the receptors is a boy under two years old with a congenital heart defect but otherwise immunologically healthy.

The chain uses TRBV6-5 and TRBJ1-3; D is possibly TRBD1 (6 bases). Trimming removed 6 bases at V and 2 bases at J, with 11 bases between. Germline V CDR1 and CDR2: MNHEY, SVGAGI. This CDR3 contains 14 residues. CDR3 sequence: CASRIRGPGNTIYF. In DNA, the CDR3 is TGTGCCAGCAGGATCAGGGGACCTGGAAACACCATATATTTT.

This chain connects TRBV11-2 to TRBJ2-3; 10 nucleotides match TRBD1. J gave up 3 bases and V 2 bases, and 8 bases lay outside the gene matches. Looked up from germline, CDR1 is SGHAT and CDR2 is FQNNGV. The CDR3 loop spans 17 amino acids. In DNA form, the CDR3 reads TGTGCCAGCAGCTTAAAGGCGAGGGGACAGGGGACAGATACGCAGTATTTT. Protein sequence: CASSLKARGQGTDTQYF.

CDR3 sequence: CASTGTGRSSYEQYF. CDR3 sequence (DNA): TGTGCCAGCACCGGGACGGGCCGTTCATCCTACGAGCAGTACTTC. This chain links TRBV2 with TRBJ2-7; the D gene could be TRBD1 or TRBD2 (5 bases each). V was shortened by 7 bases and J by 1 base, with 17 bases between the two germline ends. The CDR3 totals 15 residues. The germline gives CDR1 SNHLY, CDR2 FYNNEI.

Concerning this clone itself: The sample holds other DNA sequences that translate to the same CDR3. V is TRBV14 and J is TRBJ1-1; D is unclear. The germline V gene has CDR1 SGHDN and CDR2 FVKESK. With 0 bases removed from V and 5 bases from J, the gap between germline ends came to 7 bases. The CDR3 is made up of 13 amino acids. CDR3 amino acids: CASSQEHGTEAFF. The CDR3 DNA sequence: TGTGCCAGCAGCCAAGAGCACGGTACTGAAGCTTTCTTT.

The table lists this clone with a few counts. V and J are TRBV23-1 and TRBJ1-2; 7 bases map to TRBD1. TRBV23-1 is known as an ORF, though its function is uncertain. V trimming: 0 bases; J trimming: 2 bases; junction bases outside the gene matches: 9. This CDR3 spans 17 amino acids. In nucleotides, the CDR3 is TGCGCCAGCAGTCAATCGTTTAGAGGGACAGTAAACTATGGCTACACCTTC. Its protein is CASSQSFRGTVNYGYTF.

The V call is TRBV19, the J call TRBJ1-2, with TRBD1 identical over 9 bases. Per the germline V gene, CDR1 is LNHDA and CDR2 is SQIVND (reference sequence). J was trimmed by 4 bases and V by 7 bases; bases with no gene match: 4. This CDR3 region has 13 residues. CDR3 residues: CASNKDRGYGYTF. The CDR3 coding sequence is TGTGCCAGTAATAAGGACAGGGGCTATGGCTACACCTTC.